Sequencing of this T cell receptor (beta chain) was carried out in a study of shared clonotypes between healthy human individuals (dated by TCRdb to 2018 to 2021). Describing the broader study: The cohort included a few men and a couple of women between 18 and 49 years of age. For each donor, CD4 naive and CD4 memory were each given three plates, CD8 naive was given two plates, and CD8 memory was given one plate. Blood TCR repertoires of roughly five healthy adults were deeply sequenced to estimate repertoire size and the extent of clonotype sharing between individuals. To increase sequencing depth and limit assay-specific biases, different laboratories used diverse techniques to prepare libraries and sequence TCR repertoires. Leukapheresis yielded between about 0.9 and 9.5 billion PBMCs per donor. Points the paper makes about the study in general: Pairwise subsampling led to the expectation that sequencing depth would affect the degree of clonotype sharing among donors. Estimated clonotype richness was generally larger for naive than for memory subsets. Compared with non-shared clonotypes, clonotypes shared by all four sorted-subset donors had higher generation probabilities. Sharing across a few donors was observed for 5% to 6.5% of naive CD4, 3% to 3.5% of naive CD8, over 2% of memory CD4, and about 0.38% of memory CD8 clonotypes. Sampling was restricted to blood, and TCR repertoires in tissue are likely to differ from TCR repertoires in blood. Incomplete sequencing was indicated by rarefaction of sorted-subset datasets, despite the large sequencing depth. Because the study included only a small number of donors, the genetic and exposure-history diversity represented was limited.

As to this clone: This receptor's antigen is unknown. Nothing much larger sits one base from this clone, and base qualities are not available.

V and J are trimmed by 2 bases and 7 bases, and the gene matches miss 5 bases of the junction. From its cysteine to its phenylalanine, the CDR3 spans 15 amino acids. Of all the DNA, just the CDR3 is kept, 45 bases in frame from base 1. CDR1 and CDR2 (SEHNR, FQNEAQ) derive from the germline V gene (reference sequence). Donors were healthy HIV-negative adults with no recently reported acute infections or vaccinations. Every donor was a Caucasian adult living in Nashville, Tennessee, USA. Magnetic negative selection was used to enrich CD4+ T cells, after which naive cells were positively selected on CD45RA and the negative fraction became the memory subset. Blood was collected by leukapheresis, and PBMCs were isolated by Ficoll-Histopaque density gradient centrifugation and then cryopreserved in liquid nitrogen vapor phase. Analytical flow cytometry was used to check the purity and quantity of each magnetically sorted T cell population. Genomic DNA was isolated from every sorted fraction and measured by UV absorbance on a Nanodrop 2000c.

TCR CDR3 regions were amplified from genomic DNA by multiplex PCR using the deep immunoSEQ assay. Genomic DNA extracted from each cell subset was distributed evenly over all wells of several immunoSEQ 96-well plates, and each plate served as one replicate. For sorted subsets, each replicate PCR was loaded with approximately 200 ng genomic DNA, equivalent to 25,000 to 30,000 T cell genomes. Purified libraries were measured with a Qubit 3.0 fluorometer, size-checked on a Bioanalyzer 2100, and measured again with the KAPA Library Quantification kit. Every immunoSEQ 96-well plate was sequenced on a dedicated single-read 150-cycle Illumina NextSeq 550 flow cell. The published analysis was carried out like this. The immunoSEQ output contained only junctional sequences without quality scores, so filtering could not match that applied to full-length reads. Sequences were annotated with PyIR, a Python wrapper for IgBLAST v1.9, using IMGT germline references to assign V/J genes and CDR3. Reads were removed for weak V/J assignments (E-value above 1e-6), missing CDR3, stop codons, out-of-frame junctions, or ambiguous translated residues. V3J clonotypes were defined as sequences sharing the same inferred V gene, J gene, and CDR3 amino acid sequence. The percentage overlap between two repertoires was calculated by dividing the number of shared unique clonotypes by the size of the smaller repertoire. Repertoire richness was assessed with RTK rarefaction, the Chao1 estimator, and Recon v2.1 estimates of unobserved clonotypes. For all TCRbeta clonotypes obtained by the gDNA method from a handful of donors, generation probabilities were computed with OLGA. What TCRdb holds here is the immuneACCESS table cut down to in-frame rearrangements. Part of the clones is not present; checked against another copy, under half of the missing clones reflect an unresolved V gene, and the others are unexplained. V and J calls and clone size come straight from that table; D and trimming were deduced from the DNA. The sample table shows about 2.4 million clones, and roughly 93% are seen once. The leading ten clones occupy around 0.4% of the sample.

The chain is assembled from TRBV7-9 and TRBJ2-1; 10 central nucleotides agree with TRBD1. The material sequenced was naive CD4+ T cells from PBMCs. Read against the paper, the sample's cell subset or site label means: CD45RA+ positively selected. This clonotype originated in a man aged 18 to 35 in good health. Some clones in this sample may be carry-over from other donors' samples. The base sequence is TGTGCCAGCAGCTTACCATTGGGACAGGGGAATGAGCAGTTCTTC. It translates as CASSLPLGQGNEQFF.